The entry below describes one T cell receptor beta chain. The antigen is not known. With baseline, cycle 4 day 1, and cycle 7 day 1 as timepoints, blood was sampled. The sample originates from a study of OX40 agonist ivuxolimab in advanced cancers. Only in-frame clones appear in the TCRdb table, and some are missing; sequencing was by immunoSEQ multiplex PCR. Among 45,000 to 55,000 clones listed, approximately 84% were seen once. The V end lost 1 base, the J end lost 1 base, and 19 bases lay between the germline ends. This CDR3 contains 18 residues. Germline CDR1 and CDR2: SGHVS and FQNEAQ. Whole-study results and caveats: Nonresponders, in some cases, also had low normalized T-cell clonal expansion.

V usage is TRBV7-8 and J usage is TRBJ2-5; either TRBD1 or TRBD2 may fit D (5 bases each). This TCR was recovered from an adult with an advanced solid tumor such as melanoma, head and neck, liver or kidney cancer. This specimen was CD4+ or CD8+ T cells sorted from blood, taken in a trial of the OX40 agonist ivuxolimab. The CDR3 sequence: CASSLGVGTDSTQETQYF. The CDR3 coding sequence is TGTGCCAGCAGCTTAGGGGTTGGGACCGACTCAACCCAAGAGACCCAGTACTTC.